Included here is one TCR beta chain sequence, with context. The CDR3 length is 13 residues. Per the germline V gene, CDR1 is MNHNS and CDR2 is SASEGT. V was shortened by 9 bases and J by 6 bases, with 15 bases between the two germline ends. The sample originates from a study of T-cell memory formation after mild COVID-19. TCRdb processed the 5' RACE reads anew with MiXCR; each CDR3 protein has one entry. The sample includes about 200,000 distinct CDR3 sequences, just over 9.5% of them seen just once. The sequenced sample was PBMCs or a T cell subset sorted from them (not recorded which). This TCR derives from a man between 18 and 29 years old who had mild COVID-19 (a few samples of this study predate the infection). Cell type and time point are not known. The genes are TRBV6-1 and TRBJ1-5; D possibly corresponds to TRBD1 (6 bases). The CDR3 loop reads CASLGGWFQPQHF. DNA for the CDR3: TGTGCCAGTCTAGGGGGTTGGTTTCAGCCCCAGCATTTT.